This T cell receptor beta chain came from a study of T-cell reconstitution after alpha-beta-depleted transplantation in children. Researchers prepared the TCRbeta library using unique molecular identifiers, the study reports. From the PCR reads, TCRdb called clonotypes with MiXCR, one entry per CDR3 protein. This sample carries about 610,000 distinct CDR3 sequences, roughly 10% of them seen once, and the ten largest clones take less than 5%. This clonotype appeared many times. The CDR3 consists of 15 residues. V was pared by 4 bases and J by 4 bases, with 5 bases of the junction left unmatched. The germline V gene has CDR1 SGHTA and CDR2 FQGNSA.

Sequenced material: PBMCs from the stem cell graft donor, taken from the stem cell graft. The TCR originated in a human donor who donated a stem cell graft to a child with acute myeloid leukemia. The chain uses TRBV7-2 and TRBJ2-1; 9 nucleotides agree with TRBD2. The CDR3 DNA follows: TGTGCCAGCAGCTCCTCTAGCGGGGCATACAATGAGCAGTTCTTC. The encoded protein is CASSSSSGAYNEQFF.